These 17 T cell receptor beta chains were sequenced from one sample in a study of human T cells and chemical hapten exposure. TCRdb recomputed calls from the RACE reads with MiXCR, one row per CDR3 protein. In the table there are approximately 49,000 distinct CDR3 sequences, around 9% of which are singletons. Time point in this sample: patch test 1, 2 weeks after DPC sensitization. As for treatment: therapeutic diphenylcyclopropenone sensitization with weekly scalp DPC. Sample: whole blood, taken in connection with sensitization to the hapten diphenylcyclopropenone (DPC). The receptors were gathered from a woman between 50 and 59 years old with alopecia areata. Some clones in this sample may be carry-over from other donors' samples.

This clonotype was observed many times. V usage is TRBV6-2 or TRBV6-3 and J usage is TRBJ1-1; no definite D call. Trimming took 2 bases from V and 3 from J, leaving 7 bases between them. This CDR3 has 13 residues. Germline V CDR1 and CDR2: MNHEY, SVGEGT. The CDR3 nucleotides read TGTGCCAGCAGTTACGAATGGGACACTGAAGCTTTCTTT. Residues: CASSYEWDTEAFF.

CDR3 in DNA: TGTGCCAGCAGCCTGGGTGGCGGAGGGGGAGGCAATGAGCAGTTCTTC. Translated: CASSLGGGGGGNEQFF. The genes are TRBV11-3 and TRBJ2-1; D may match TRBD1 or TRBD2 (6 bases each). This CDR3 is built from 16 residues. Germline lookup yields CDR1 SGHNT and CDR2 YENEEA. V lost 5 bases, J lost 6 bases, and 20 bases lay in between.

This clonotype was seen a few times. The V gene is TRBV20-1, the J gene TRBJ1-2; D remains ambiguous. The V gene's germline CDR1 is DFQATT and CDR2 SNEGSKA (reference sequence). V was shortened by 7 bases and J by 7 bases, with 19 bases between the two germline ends. This CDR3 is built from 13 residues. The CDR3 protein is CSGRPAGEGGYTF. CDR3 sequence (DNA): TGCAGTGGCCGGCCCGCAGGAGAAGGTGGCTACACCTTC.

The table lists this clonotype with many counts. V and J are TRBV2 and TRBJ1-5; 10 bases map to TRBD1. The CDR3 runs to 15 residues. J was trimmed by 8 bases and V by 4 bases; bases with no gene match: 8. The germline V gene has CDR1 SNHLY and CDR2 FYNNEI. The CDR3 sequence is CASSGDRGTLEPQHF. The CDR3 nucleotides are TGTGCCAGCAGTGGGGACAGGGGTACGTTGGAGCCCCAGCATTTT.

This clonotype was found a few times. The CDR3 carries no conserved terminal phenylalanine or tryptophan, so it likely arises from a read error. The genes are TRBV7-2 and TRBJ2-1; tentative D call: TRBD1 (6 bases). V lost 5 bases to trimming and J lost 6 bases, with 17 bases between them. The CDR3 length is 15 residues. Germline V gives CDR1 SGHTA, CDR2 FQGNSA. The CDR3 spells CASSGDRFPRNEQFL. The CDR3 DNA is TGTGCCAGCAGCGGCGACAGGTTCCCCCGCAATGAGCAGTTCCTC.

This clonotype was seen many times. The chain employs TRBV21-1 and TRBJ2-1; the D call of TRBD2 is as the table states it, not checked on the DNA. TRBV21-1 is a recognized pseudogene. CDR3 size: 18 residues. CDR3 region: CASSEGTSGKVGHNEQFF. The CDR3 coding sequence is TGTGCCAGCAGCGAGGGGACTAGCGGGAAAGTTGGTCACAATGAGCAGTTCTTC.

This clonotype was seen ten or more times. The CDR3 sequence: CASSGQSGNEQFF. The CDR3 DNA reads as TGTGCCAGCAGCGGGCAGTCCGGGAATGAGCAGTTCTTC. The gene calls are TRBV9 and TRBJ2-1, with no clear D. V was clipped by 3 bases and J by 7 bases, with 11 bases between them. Germline V gives CDR1 SGDLS, CDR2 YYNGEE. The CDR3 loop spans 13 amino acids.

The table lists this clonotype with many counts. This chain joins TRBV29-1 and TRBJ2-1; TRBD2 agrees at 8 bases. Germline V gives CDR1 SQVTM, CDR2 ANQGSEA. The CDR3 is made up of 14 amino acids. With 3 bases clipped from V and 5 bases from J, the junction kept 6 bases outside the gene matches. The CDR3 here is CSVEGVAGNNEQFF. CDR3 coding DNA: TGCAGCGTTGAGGGAGTAGCGGGGAACAATGAGCAGTTCTTC.

The table lists this clonotype with many counts. The chain carries TRBV11-2 and TRBJ2-6; D gene ambiguous. The CDR3 extends over 14 amino acids. The V gene's germline CDR1 is SGHAT and CDR2 FQNNGV. Between the trimmed V and J ends, which lost 3 bases and 0 bases, there was a span of 3 bases. The CDR3 protein is CASSLISGANVLTF. The DNA for the CDR3 is TGTGCCAGCAGCTTGATCTCTGGGGCCAACGTCCTGACTTTC. Full variable domain (remainder filled in from reference TRBV11-2 and TRBJ2-6): EAGVAQSPRYKIIEKRQSVAFWCNPISGHATLYWYQQILGQGPKLLIQFQNNGVVDDSQLPKDRFSAERLKGVDSTLKIQPAKLEDSAVYLCASSLISGANVLTFGAGSRLTVL.

This clonotype was picked up many times. This rearrangement joins TRBV20-1 to TRBJ2-3; 8 positions match TRBD2. Germline lookup yields CDR1 DFQATT and CDR2 SNEGSKA (reference sequence). The CDR3 is 15 amino acids. Trimming took 0 bases from V and 9 from J; bases not matched to a gene: 11. The CDR3 is CSARETSDRSTTQYF. DNA of the CDR3: TGCAGTGCTAGAGAGACTAGCGACCGCTCCACCACGCAGTATTTT.

This clonotype was found a few times. V and J are TRBV7-2 and TRBJ1-1, with 7 bases fitting TRBD1. V lost 3 bases to trimming and J lost 5 bases; unmatched junction nucleotides: 6. The CDR3 contains 14 residues. The germline gives CDR1 SGHTA, CDR2 FQGNSA. The CDR3 DNA sequence: TGTGCCAGCAGCTTCACAGGGGAATGGACTGAAGCTTTCTTT. Its protein product is CASSFTGEWTEAFF.

This clonotype was recorded at least ten times. V usage is TRBV10-3 and J usage is TRBJ2-3; no clear D gene. Germline-derived CDR1 and CDR2 are ENHRY and SYGVKD. The CDR3 length is 12 residues. Trimming took 2 bases from V and 6 from J, leaving 6 bases between them. CDR3 in DNA: TGTGCCATCAGTGAGGGGCCGGATACGCAGTATTTT. This encodes CAISEGPDTQYF.

This clonotype appeared many times. This chain uses TRBV5-1 with TRBJ2-2; D unresolved. Germline V lookup: CDR1 SGHRS, CDR2 YFSETQ. The V and J ends lost 1 base and 5 bases respectively, with 6 bases between them. The CDR3 consists of 13 residues. CDR3 in amino acids: CASSLMGTGELFF. Here the CDR3 DNA reads TGCGCCAGCAGCTTGATGGGGACCGGGGAGCTGTTTTTT. Based on the CDR3 plus reference TRBV5-1 and TRBJ2-2, the full variable domain is KAGVTQTPRYLIKTRGQQVTLSCSPISGHRSVSWYQQTPGQGLQFLFEYFSETQRNKGNFPGRFSGRQFSNSRSEMNVSTLELGDSALYLCASSLMGTGELFFGEGSRLTVL.

This clonotype has only a few counts. The V gene is TRBV12-3 or TRBV12-4, the J gene TRBJ2-7; maybe TRBD1 (6 bases). The CDR3 loop spans 20 amino acids. Trimming removed 3 bases from V and 3 bases from J, with 30 bases in between. CDR3 sequence (DNA): TGTGCCAGCAGTTTGAGTTACAGGGTAACTTCATCAATAGTCAACTACGAGCAGTACTTC. As protein: CASSLSYRVTSSIVNYEQYF.

On this clonotype: A clone one base away is much larger, so this may be a read error. This sequence joins TRBV3-1 and TRBJ2-5, with D unresolved. CDR3 length: 15 amino acids. CDR1 and CDR2 from the germline V gene are LGHDT and YNNKEL (reference sequence). The CDR3 DNA reads as TGTGCCAGCAGCCAAGACTGGGATCAACAAGAGACCCAGAACTTC. Encoded protein: CASSQDWDQQETQNF.

In this sample, this clonotype turned up many times. The chain recombines TRBV30 with TRBJ2-3; no reliable D call. V was pared by 2 bases and J by 0 bases, with 15 bases between. Germline V gives CDR1 GTSNPN, CDR2 SVGIG (reference sequence). CDR3 length: 16 amino acids. This CDR3 is CAWSSNARISTDTQYF. CDR3 DNA: TGTGCCTGGAGTTCAAATGCTCGTATTAGCACAGATACGCAGTATTTT.

The V and J genes are TRBV4-3 and TRBJ1-6, with TRBD1 as a possible D gene (6 bases). This CDR3 is 15 amino acids long. Germline CDR1 and CDR2: LGHNA and YSLEER. Trimming pared 3 bases from V and 6 bases from J, leaving 12 bases between. The DNA for the CDR3 is TGCGCCAGCAGCCAGGCCGGGGGCGGTAATTCACCCCTCCACTTT. Translated: CASSQAGGGNSPLHF.